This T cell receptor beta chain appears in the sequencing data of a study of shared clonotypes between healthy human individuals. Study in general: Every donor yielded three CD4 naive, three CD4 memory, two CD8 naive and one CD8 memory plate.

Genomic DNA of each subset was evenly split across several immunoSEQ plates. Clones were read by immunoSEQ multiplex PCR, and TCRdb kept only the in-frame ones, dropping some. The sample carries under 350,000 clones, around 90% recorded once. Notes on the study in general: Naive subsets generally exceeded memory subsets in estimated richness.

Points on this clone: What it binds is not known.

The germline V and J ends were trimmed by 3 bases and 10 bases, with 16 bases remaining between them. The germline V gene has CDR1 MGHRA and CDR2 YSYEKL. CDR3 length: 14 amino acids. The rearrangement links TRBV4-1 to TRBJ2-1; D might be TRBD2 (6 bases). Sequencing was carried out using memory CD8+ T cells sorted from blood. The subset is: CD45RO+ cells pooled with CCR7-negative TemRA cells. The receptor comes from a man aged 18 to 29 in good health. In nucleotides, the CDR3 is TGCGCCAGCAGCCACGACCCTAGCGCCCCAGAGCAGTTCTTC. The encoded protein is CASSHDPSAPEQFF.